The 10 T cell receptor beta chains presented below share a single source sample, sequenced in a study of CD8+ T cells in alopecia areata. Investigators isolated RNA and reverse transcribed it into cDNA to act as the sequencing template. Only in-frame clones appear in the TCRdb table, and some are missing; sequencing was by immunoSEQ multiplex PCR. The profile shows over 150,000 clones, more than 45% of them singletons. Treatment denoted: oral pan-JAK inhibitor, 5-10 mg twice daily. The source material was CD4+ T cells sorted from blood, sampled at week 24, from a patient treated with tofacitinib. These receptors came from a human donor with alopecia areata.

J is TRBJ1-1 and V is TRBV18; D call uncertain. This CDR3 is 13 amino acids long. Trimming took off 3 bases at V and 1 base at J, with 6 bases between the two ends. Germline CDR1 and CDR2: KGHSH and LQKENI. The CDR3 DNA sequence: TGTGCCAGCTCACCTTGGCCGAACACTGAAGCTTTCTTT. It translates to CASSPWPNTEAFF.

The chain couples TRBV5-1 to TRBJ2-1; D unresolved. Germline CDR1 reads SGHRS; CDR2 reads YFSETQ. The V and J ends lost 0 bases and 0 bases respectively, with 7 bases between them. The CDR3 is made up of 15 amino acids. The DNA for the CDR3 is TGCGCCAGCAGCTTGGCAGTTAACTCCTACAATGAGCAGTTCTTC. It encodes CASSLAVNSYNEQFF.

The chain recombines TRBV28 with TRBJ1-2; a possible D gene is TRBD1 (6 bases). The CDR3 is made up of 13 amino acids. V was cut by 6 bases and J by 3 bases, with 11 bases left in between. Germline V gene data show CDR1 as MDHEN and CDR2 as SYDVKM. CDR3 nucleotides: TGTGCCAGCAGCTATGGACAGCACTATGGCTACACCTTC. This codes for CASSYGQHYGYTF.

V and J are TRBV27 and TRBJ2-5; TRBD2 might be the D (6 bases). This CDR3 spans 15 amino acids. Deletions cut 5 bases from V and 5 bases from J, with 18 bases between. Germline CDR1 reads MNHEY; CDR2 reads SMNVEV (reference sequence). CDR3 protein: CASSNNLGGGETQYF. CDR3 in DNA: TGTGCCAGCAGTAACAACCTCGGGGGAGGTGAGACCCAGTACTTC.

In its sample, this clone was seen once. The genes are TRBV29-1 and TRBJ2-5; the D gene is possibly TRBD2 (6 bases). Germline values: CDR1 SQVTM, CDR2 ANQGSEA. V dropped 4 bases and J dropped 2 bases, with 8 bases sitting between them. CDR3 length: 12 amino acids. CDR3 nucleotides: TGCAGCGTTGGGGAGGCTCAAGAGACCCAGTACTTC. Encoded protein: CSVGEAQETQYF.

Points on this clone: This sample also contains other DNA sequences that code for the same CDR3. The rearrangement joins TRBV9 to TRBJ2-5; maybe TRBD2 (6 bases). CDR1 and CDR2 (germline): SGDLS, YYNGEE. This CDR3 comprises 13 residues. V shed 2 bases and J shed 5 bases, with 10 bases lying between them. CDR3 sequence reads: CASSVSGRETQYF. The CDR3 nucleotides are TGTGCCAGCAGCGTTTCTGGGAGGGAGACCCAGTACTTC.

This clone occurred a few times. The rearrangement joins TRBV30 to TRBJ2-1, with 11 bases aligning to TRBD2. CDR1 GTSNPN and CDR2 SVGIG come from the germline V gene (reference sequence). Losses at the gene ends were 0 bases for V and 2 bases for J; bases not matched to a gene: 12. The CDR3 runs 19 residues. The CDR3 region has the DNA TGTGCCTGGAGTGTTGGGCTAGCGGGGGGCAAGCCACCCTACAATGAGCAGTTCTTC. It encodes CAWSVGLAGGKPPYNEQFF.

The chain carries TRBV6-6 and TRBJ1-2, with D tentatively TRBD1 (6 bases). With 5 bases removed from V and 5 bases from J, the gap between germline ends came to 15 bases. Germline CDR1 and CDR2: MNHNY and SVGAGI (reference sequence). CDR3 size: 14 residues. The CDR3 nucleotides read TGTGCCAGCAGTCGGAGCACAGGGCAGTATGGCTACACCTTC. Its protein is CASSRSTGQYGYTF.

This clone occurred once. The rearrangement joins TRBV5-7 to TRBJ2-7; D ambiguous. TRBV5-7 is filed as an ORF, its function uncertain. V was clipped by 5 bases and J by 4 bases, with 19 bases between them. The CDR3 sequence is 15 residues long. As DNA, the CDR3 is TGTGCCAGCAGTTATAAACCGACGAGAGGTTACGAGCAGTACTTC. This sequence encodes CASSYKPTRGYEQYF.

The chain links TRBV5-1 to TRBJ2-3; D gene unclear. CDR3 length equals 15 residues. The V gene lost 2 bases and the J gene lost 0 bases, with 10 bases spanning the gap. Per germline, CDR1 SGHRS and CDR2 YFSETQ. Written as DNA, the CDR3 is TGCGCCAGCAGCTTCGAGGACGCAAGCACAGATACGCAGTATTTT. Its translation is CASSFEDASTDTQYF.